This TCR beta chain was recovered during a study of siplizumab effects on memory and regulatory T cells. Study-wide results and limits: A small minority of alloreactive clones were mapped to unstimulated subsets. Alloreactive sequences traceable to unstimulated CD4+ memory cells were significantly reduced by siplizumab. Memory cells seemed less diverse than naive T cells, which seemed major alloresponse contributors.

Profiled with immunoSEQ multiplex PCR; TCRdb holds only in-frame clones, not every one. The sample holds about 100,000 clones, 75% to 95% seen once. Comment on this clone: Its antigen is as yet unknown.

J was trimmed by 1 base and V by 6 bases; bases with no gene match: 4. Germline lookup yields CDR1 MDHEN and CDR2 SYDVKM. There are 14 residues in the CDR3. Material for sequencing was CD4+ T cells sorted from blood. This clonotype was sampled from a human donor in good health. The V and J genes are TRBV28 and TRBJ1-1; 8 bases align to TRBD1. The CDR3 DNA sequence: TGTGCCAGCAGGAACGACAGGGGGAACACTGAAGCTTTCTTT. As protein: CASRNDRGNTEAFF.